What follows is one TCR beta chain and its context. Its specific antigen is unknown. Base qualities are not provided; no much larger clone lies one nucleotide away. In the germline V gene, CDR1 corresponds to SGHTA and CDR2 to FQGTGA. There are 13 amino acids in the CDR3, from cysteine to phenylalanine inclusive. The sequence is cut down to CDR3 DNA, 39 bases in frame from base 1. At the junction V is shortened by 5 bases and J by 4 bases, with 11 bases in between. To prepare the library, the immunoSEQ multiplex PCR assay was applied. TCRdb re-hosts the immuneACCESS table, in-frame sequences only. Its copies lack some clones; in the studies checked, an unresolved V gene accounts for under half of them, and the cause for the rest is not known. The sample has under 95,000 clones on record, less than 95% of them singletons. The top ten hold around 0.25% of the sample. The sample originates from a study of technical replicates of blood from a handful of donors (dated by TCRdb to the late 2010s).

This sequence was found in a human donor in good health. Material for sequencing was T cells isolated from PBMCs. This chain joins TRBV7-3 to TRBJ2-5, with a weak D call of TRBD1 (6 bases match). The DNA is as follows: TGTGCCAGCAGCCCCTTAGGGGGAGAGACCCAGTACTTC. This encodes CASSPLGGETQYF.